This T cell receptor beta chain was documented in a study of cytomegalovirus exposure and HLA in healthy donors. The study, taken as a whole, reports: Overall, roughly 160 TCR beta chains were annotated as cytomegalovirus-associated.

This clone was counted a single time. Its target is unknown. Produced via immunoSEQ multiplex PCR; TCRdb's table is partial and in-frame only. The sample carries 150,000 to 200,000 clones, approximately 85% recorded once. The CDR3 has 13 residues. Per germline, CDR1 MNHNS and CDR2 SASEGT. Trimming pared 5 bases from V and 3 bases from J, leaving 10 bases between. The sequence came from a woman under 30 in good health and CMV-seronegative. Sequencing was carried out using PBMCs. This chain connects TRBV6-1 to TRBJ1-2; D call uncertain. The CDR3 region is CASSPPGYYGYTF. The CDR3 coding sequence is TGTGCCAGCAGTCCTCCAGGATACTATGGCTACACCTTC.